This T cell receptor beta chain was captured in a study of long-term antiretroviral therapy in people with HIV (dated 2022 in TCRdb). In terms of the full investigation: The earliest samples were collected about a decade before the 2015 WHO recommendation for immediate ART, when ART was typically delayed until CD4 counts fell. Among the roughly 30 participants with HIV, about 11 were female. A total of roughly 200 cryopreserved PBMC samples came from around 30 adults with confirmed HIV infection and were collected serially over a mean of approximately six years (range 1-12). A retrospective serial study tested whether changes in peripheral blood TRB repertoire composition and diversity were associated with ART initiation and durable HIV suppression. No cross-contamination during QIAcube processing turned up in test extractions that ran a monoclonal T-cell line alongside more than 30 polyclonal samples. Overall study outcomes, separate from this receptor: Limited PBMC availability meant only the TCR beta chain was sequenced, without alpha chain pairing. The samples span the years 2004 to 2017, and the ART regimens used may be less effective than current regimens. Expanded TRB clones identified before ART initiation dominated the repertoire across all time points, though the dominance fluctuated and decreased in many PLHIV after ART. Because pre-ART samples had limited cell numbers, profiling was done on unsorted PBMC rather than on sorted CD4+ and CD8+ T cells. No data were available on ART adherence, viral resistance or therapy changes, limiting inferences about post-ART repertoire changes. HIV repertoires had narrower CDR3 length ranges than controls, and the network structure suggested an antigen-experienced repertoire that shifted only slightly toward naive after ART. Starting ART was linked to a significant rise in TRB diversity, yet even after long-term ART the diversity remained significantly lower than in transplant donor controls.

Sequencing of the TRB variable region was done with the immunoSEQ hsTCRB v3.0 assay at survey level resolution. The targeted TRB sequencing depth was roughly 35,000-50,000 T-cell genomes per sample. TRB libraries were pooled and sequenced on an Illumina MiSeq using a v3 150-cycle kit. The study's processing was this. Repertoire analysis was run in R within a reproducible Nextflow workflow that covered QC, data transformation and analysis. Custom analyses were implemented in LymphoSeq2, an R package for AIRR-Seq data exploration. Four samples yielding fewer than 5000 total TRB sequences were excluded, leaving approximately 200 analyzed HIV repertoires. Among the approximately 190 HIV repertoires that were kept, around 60 were collected before ART initiation and roughly 130 were collected after ART initiation. Repertoires were downsampled to 5000 TRB nucleotide sequences, and summary statistics were averaged over 100 downsampling iterations. TRB sequences were retained for analysis only if CDR3 regions of at least seven amino acids were present. A Shannon entropy-derived clonality score and the Gini coefficient were used to measure diversity. In the repertoire networks, any two of the top 5000 CDR3 amino acid sequences were linked whenever the two sequences differed by an edit distance of one. For TRB CDR3 amino acid sequences, GLIPH2 was used to predict antigen specificity groups and MHC restriction. To flag known associations with CMV, EBV, HIV or tissue antigens, CDR3 amino acid sequences were compared against VDJdb and McPAS-TCR. Pre-ART, post-ART and control groups were compared with Wilcoxon signed-rank tests and Holm-Bonferroni correction. TCRdb holds this immuneACCESS table with in-frame rearrangements only. Some clones are missing; in checked studies, unresolved V genes explain under half, and the rest has no known cause. V, J and clone size were drawn from that table, and D and trimming were deduced from the DNA. In all, the sample holds fewer than 30,000 clones, and roughly 80% of those were seen once. Of the sample, 5.6% falls within the top ten clones.

Inclusion was restricted to participants for whom at least one PBMC sample before ART initiation and at least two post-ART samples were available. Treatment was received in the United States of America by all participants with HIV. Cryopreserved samples of roughly 0.95-10 million PBMC were thawed and washed before DNA extraction. At the time of the earliest PBMC sample for each participant with HIV, ages ranged from about 23 to 60 years. PBMC samples from each participant spanned 1-4 timepoints before ART initiation and 2-8 timepoints after ART initiation, with a median of 7 samples. Serial HIV viral load, CD4+ T-cell count, ART history and demographic data were obtained for every participant. Genomic DNA was extracted from unsorted PBMC with a Qiagen kit on a QIAcube, processed in batches of 12 samples. Reading the germline V gene gives CDR1 SGDLS and CDR2 YYNGEE. V is trimmed back by 2 bases and J by 6 bases, and the junction contains 8 bases that no gene match accounts for. Its CDR3 holds 17 amino acids, cysteine through phenylalanine. Only the CDR3 DNA stays, 51 bases, in frame from base 1.

A remark on this clone: Which antigen it targets is not known. No clone much larger than this one lies a single base away; base qualities are absent.

The TCR sequence derives from a man aged 25 to 40 with HIV. The sequence links TRBV9 to TRBJ2-1, with 13 bases in between that match TRBD2. Sequences were derived from unsorted PBMCs, sampled 0.7 years before starting antiretroviral therapy. The CDR3 reads as follows: CASSVGTSGKRANEQFF. The sequenced DNA is TGTGCCAGCAGCGTCGGGACTAGCGGGAAGAGGGCCAATGAGCAGTTCTTC.